One and the same sample provided the 12 T cell receptor beta chains below, sequenced in a study of T cell changes during pregnancy in multiple sclerosis. The method was immunoSEQ multiplex PCR; TCRdb's version includes in-frame clones alone and lacks a portion of them. The sample records 55,000 to 80,000 clones, roughly 94% being singletons. The sequencing used peripheral blood, collected in the third trimester of pregnancy. These receptors all come from a female donor with multiple sclerosis, enrolled in a pregnancy study.

V is TRBV30 and J is TRBJ2-7; 9 positions agree with TRBD1. Germline V lookup: CDR1 GTSNPN, CDR2 SVGIG (reference sequence). V shed 4 bases, J shed 2 bases, and the junction held 6 bases outside the gene matches. This CDR3 is built from 14 residues. This CDR3 reads CAWTQTGGAYEQYF. The DNA of the CDR3 is TGTGCCTGGACACAGACAGGGGGTGCCTACGAGCAGTACTTC. Based on the CDR3 plus reference TRBV30 and TRBJ2-7, the full variable domain is SQTIHQWPATLVQPVGSPLSLECTVEGTSNPNLYWYRQAAGRGLQLLFYSVGIGQISSEVPQNLSASRPQDRQFILSSKKLLLSDSGFYLCAWTQTGGAYEQYFGPGTRLTVT.

The rearrangement joins TRBV27 to TRBJ1-5, with 8 nucleotides matching TRBD1. Trimming cost V 4 bases and J 7 bases; bases outside gene matches: 9. This CDR3 contains 15 residues. The germline V gene encodes CDR1 MNHEY and CDR2 SMNVEV (reference sequence). The CDR3 region is CASSSQGASGQPQHF. The CDR3 region has the DNA TGTGCCAGCAGTTCTCAGGGGGCCTCCGGGCAGCCCCAGCATTTT.

V gene TRBV6-5 combines with J gene TRBJ1-2; D is undetermined. In germline, CDR1 is MNHEY, CDR2 SVGAGI. The CDR3 totals 13 residues. V shed 7 bases and J shed 4 bases, with 13 bases lying between them. In nucleotides, the CDR3 is TGTGCCAGCAACCCCGGGGTCGGCTATGGCTACACCTTC. Translating it yields CASNPGVGYGYTF.

The J gene is TRBJ1-4, the V gene TRBV25-1; D unresolved. Trimming cost V 5 bases and J 7 bases, with 14 bases left between them. The length of the CDR3 is 14 residues. In germline, CDR1 is MGHDK, CDR2 SYGVNS. The CDR3 reads CASSWAGFGEKLFF. CDR3 bases: TGTGCCAGCAGTTGGGCGGGGTTTGGTGAAAAACTGTTTTTT. The full variable domain, with the rest looked up from reference TRBV25-1 and TRBJ1-4, is EADIYQTPRYLVIGTGKKITLECSQTMGHDKMYWYQQDPGMELHLIHYSYGVNSTEKGDLSSESTVSRIRTEHFPLTLESARPSHTSQYLCASSWAGFGEKLFFGSGTQLSVL.

This chain joins TRBV4-3 and TRBJ2-2, with D possibly being TRBD1 (6 bases). The CDR3 runs 17 residues. Trimming pared 0 bases from V and 6 bases from J, leaving 17 bases between. Germline CDR1 is LGHNA and CDR2 is YSLEER. CDR3: CASSQDPGRGYSGELFF. The CDR3 coding sequence is TGCGCCAGCAGCCAAGATCCCGGAAGGGGGTATTCCGGGGAGCTGTTTTTT.

J is TRBJ1-4 and V is TRBV7-2; tentative D call: TRBD1 (6 bases). The CDR3 sequence is 15 residues long. Germline V gene sequence: CDR1 SGHTA, CDR2 FQGNSA. The ends were cut back, 5 bases at V and 8 bases at J, with 18 bases in the middle. CDR3 coding DNA: TGTGCCAGCAGCCCTAAGGGGGGGTTTCGGGAAAAACTGTTTTTT. Protein product: CASSPKGGFREKLFF.

This clone was detected only once. CDR3 sequence (DNA): TGTGCCAGCAGCCAACAGGGGGTCGCTGGAAACACCATATATTTT. Its protein is CASSQQGVAGNTIYF. The J gene is TRBJ1-3, the V gene TRBV6-6; 8 bases match TRBD1. Germline CDR1 MNHNY, CDR2 SVGAGI (reference sequence). The CDR3 extends over 15 amino acids. J lost 2 bases, V lost 6 bases, and 6 bases had no gene match.

The gene calls are TRBV19 and TRBJ2-6; tentatively, D is TRBD2 (6 bases). The V end was cut by 6 bases, the J end by 0 bases, with 9 bases between. The CDR3 has 15 residues. Per germline, CDR1 LNHDA and CDR2 SQIVND (reference sequence). DNA of the CDR3: TGTGCCAGTAGAGGAGGGCACTCTGGGGCCAACGTCCTGACTTTC. It yields the protein CASRGGHSGANVLTF.

The chain is built from TRBV6-1 and TRBJ2-5; 10 positions match TRBD1. Germline CDR1 MNHNS, CDR2 SASEGT. There are 15 residues in the CDR3. V lost 6 bases to trimming and J lost 4 bases; unmatched junction nucleotides: 8. This chain's CDR3 is CASSAGTGEIETQYF. For the CDR3, the DNA is TGTGCCAGCAGCGCCGGGACAGGGGAGATAGAGACCCAGTACTTC.

This clone was seen once. The chain joins TRBV9 to TRBJ2-5; D might be TRBD2 (5 bases). The V and J ends lost 0 bases and 1 base respectively, with 10 bases between them. Germline V gives CDR1 SGDLS, CDR2 YYNGEE. The CDR3 is made up of 15 amino acids. The CDR3 loop is CASSVGVSGQETQYF. The CDR3 nucleotides are TGTGCCAGCAGCGTAGGGGTAAGCGGCCAAGAGACCCAGTACTTC.

The chain combines TRBV19 with TRBJ2-3; maybe TRBD2 (6 bases). The CDR3 contains 12 residues. In germline, CDR1 is LNHDA, CDR2 SQIVND (reference sequence). Between the trimmed V and J ends, which lost 8 bases and 4 bases, there was a span of 10 bases. The DNA for the CDR3 is TGTGCCAGTGGGACGGGGGCAGATACGCAGTATTTT. Amino acid sequence: CASGTGADTQYF.

The chain joins TRBV19 to TRBJ1-6; 8 bases agree with TRBD1. CDR3 length equals 13 residues. The V gene's germline CDR1 is LNHDA and CDR2 SQIVND (reference sequence). V gave up 6 bases and J gave up 10 bases; unmatched junction bases: 5. CDR3 DNA: TGTGCCAGTAGAGGACAGGGTAGCTCACCCCTCCACTTT. It yields the protein CASRGQGSSPLHF. Filled out from reference TRBV19 and TRBJ1-6, the complete variable domain reads DGGITQSPKYLFRKEGQNVTLSCEQNLNHDAMYWYRQDPGQGLRLIYYSQIVNDFQKGDIAEGYSVSREKKESFPLTVTSAQKNPTAFYLCASRGQGSSPLHFGNGTRLTVT.